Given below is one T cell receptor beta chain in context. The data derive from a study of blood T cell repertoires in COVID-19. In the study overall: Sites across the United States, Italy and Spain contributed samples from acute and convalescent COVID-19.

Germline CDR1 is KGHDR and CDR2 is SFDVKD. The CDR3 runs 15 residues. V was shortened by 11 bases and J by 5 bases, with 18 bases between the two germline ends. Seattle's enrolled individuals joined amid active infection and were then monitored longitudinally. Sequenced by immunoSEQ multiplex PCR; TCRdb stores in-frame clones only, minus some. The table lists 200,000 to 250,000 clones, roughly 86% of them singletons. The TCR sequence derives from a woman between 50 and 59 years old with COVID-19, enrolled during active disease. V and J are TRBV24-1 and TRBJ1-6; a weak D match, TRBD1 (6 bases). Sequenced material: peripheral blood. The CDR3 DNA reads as TGTGCCATATCCCCCGGGACACCGAATAATTCACCCCTCCACTTT. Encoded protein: CAISPGTPNNSPLHF.